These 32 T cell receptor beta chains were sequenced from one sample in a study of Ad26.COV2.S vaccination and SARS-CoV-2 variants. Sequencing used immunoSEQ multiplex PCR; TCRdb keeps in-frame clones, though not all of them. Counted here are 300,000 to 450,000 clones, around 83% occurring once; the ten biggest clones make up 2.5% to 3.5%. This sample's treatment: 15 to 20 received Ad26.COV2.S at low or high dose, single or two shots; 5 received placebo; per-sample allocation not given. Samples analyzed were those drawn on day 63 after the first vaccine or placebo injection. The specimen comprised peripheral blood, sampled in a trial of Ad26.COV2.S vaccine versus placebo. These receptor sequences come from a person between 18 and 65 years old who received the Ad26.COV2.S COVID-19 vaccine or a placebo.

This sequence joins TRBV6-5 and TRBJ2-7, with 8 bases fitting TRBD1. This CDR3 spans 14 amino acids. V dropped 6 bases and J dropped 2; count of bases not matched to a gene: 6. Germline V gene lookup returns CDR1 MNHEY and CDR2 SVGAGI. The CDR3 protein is CASRMTGEAYEQYF. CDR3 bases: TGTGCCAGCAGGATGACAGGGGAAGCCTACGAGCAGTACTTC.

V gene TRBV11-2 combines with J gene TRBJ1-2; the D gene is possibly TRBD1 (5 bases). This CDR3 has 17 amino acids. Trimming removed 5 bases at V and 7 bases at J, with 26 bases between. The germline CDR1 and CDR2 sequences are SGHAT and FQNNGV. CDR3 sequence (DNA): TGTGCCAGCAGCCGGGCTCAGGGACTTAGCCTTGGGGGTGGCTACACCTTC. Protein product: CASSRAQGLSLGGGYTF. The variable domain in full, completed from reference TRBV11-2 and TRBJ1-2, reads EAGVAQSPRYKIIEKRQSVAFWCNPISGHATLYWYQQILGQGPKLLIQFQNNGVVDDSQLPKDRFSAERLKGVDSTLKIQPAKLEDSAVYLCASSRAQGLSLGGGYTFGSGTRLTVV.

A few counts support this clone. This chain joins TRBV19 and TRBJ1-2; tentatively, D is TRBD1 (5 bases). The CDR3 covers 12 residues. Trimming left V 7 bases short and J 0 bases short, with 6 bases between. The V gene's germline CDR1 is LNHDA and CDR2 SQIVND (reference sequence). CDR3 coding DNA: TGTGCCAGTAAGGGGCCTAACTATGGCTACACCTTC. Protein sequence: CASKGPNYGYTF.

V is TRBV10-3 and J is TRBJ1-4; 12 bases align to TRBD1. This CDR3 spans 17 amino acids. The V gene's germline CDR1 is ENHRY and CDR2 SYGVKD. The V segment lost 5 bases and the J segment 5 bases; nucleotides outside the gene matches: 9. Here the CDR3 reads CAISSGQGAAGNEKLFF. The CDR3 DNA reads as TGTGCCATCAGTTCGGGACAGGGGGCTGCGGGGAATGAAAAACTGTTTTTT.

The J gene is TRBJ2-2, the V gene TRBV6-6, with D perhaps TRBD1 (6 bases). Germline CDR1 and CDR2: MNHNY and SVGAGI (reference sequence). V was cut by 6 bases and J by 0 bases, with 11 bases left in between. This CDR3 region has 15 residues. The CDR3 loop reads CASRRDIANTGELFF. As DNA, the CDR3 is TGTGCCAGCAGACGGGACATCGCGAACACCGGGGAGCTGTTTTTT.

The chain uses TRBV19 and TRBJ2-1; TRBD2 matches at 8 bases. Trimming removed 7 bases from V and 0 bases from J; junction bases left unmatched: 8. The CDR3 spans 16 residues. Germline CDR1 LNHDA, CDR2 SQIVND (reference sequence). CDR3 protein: CASNPLAGSSYNEQFF. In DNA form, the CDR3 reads TGTGCCAGTAACCCTTTAGCGGGGAGCTCCTACAATGAGCAGTTCTTC.

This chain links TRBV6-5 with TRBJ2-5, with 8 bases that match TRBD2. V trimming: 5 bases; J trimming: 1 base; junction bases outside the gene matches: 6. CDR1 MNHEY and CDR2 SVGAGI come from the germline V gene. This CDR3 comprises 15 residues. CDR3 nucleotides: TGTGCCAGCAGTCCGCCGGGGGGGCGCCAAGAGACCCAGTACTTC. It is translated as CASSPPGGRQETQYF.

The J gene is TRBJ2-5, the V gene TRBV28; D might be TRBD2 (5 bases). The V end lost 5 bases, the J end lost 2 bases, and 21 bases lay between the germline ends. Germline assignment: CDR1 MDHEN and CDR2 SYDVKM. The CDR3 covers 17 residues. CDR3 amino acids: CASSPTTLRLTQETQYF. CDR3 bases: TGTGCCAGCAGTCCTACGACACTCCGACTAACTCAAGAGACCCAGTACTTC.

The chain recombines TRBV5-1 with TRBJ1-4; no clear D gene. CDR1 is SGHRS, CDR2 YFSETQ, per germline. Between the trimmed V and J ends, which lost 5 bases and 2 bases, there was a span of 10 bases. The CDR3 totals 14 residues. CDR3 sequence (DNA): TGCGCCAGCAGTCATACCTCTACTAATGAAAAACTGTTTTTT. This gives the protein CASSHTSTNEKLFF.

The CDR3 sequence is CASSQGLANSYEQYF. The CDR3 DNA is TGTGCCAGCAGCCAGGGACTCGCGAATTCCTACGAGCAGTACTTC. The V call is TRBV13, the J call TRBJ2-7; D is possibly TRBD2 (6 bases). Germline CDR1 is PRHDT and CDR2 is FYEKMQ (reference sequence). This CDR3 comprises 15 residues. Trimming took 5 bases from V and 1 from J, leaving 15 bases between them.

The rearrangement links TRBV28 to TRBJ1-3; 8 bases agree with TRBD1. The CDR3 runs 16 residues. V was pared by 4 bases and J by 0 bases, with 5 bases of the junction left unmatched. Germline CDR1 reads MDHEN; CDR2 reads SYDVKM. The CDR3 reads CASSSQGASSGNTIYF. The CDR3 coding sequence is TGTGCCAGCAGTTCTCAGGGGGCTAGCTCTGGAAACACCATATATTTT.

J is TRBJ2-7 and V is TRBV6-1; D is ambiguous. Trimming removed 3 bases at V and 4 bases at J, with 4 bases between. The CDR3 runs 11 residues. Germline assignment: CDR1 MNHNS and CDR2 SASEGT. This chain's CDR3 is CASSEQYEQYF. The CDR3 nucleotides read TGTGCCAGCAGTGAGCAATACGAGCAGTACTTC.

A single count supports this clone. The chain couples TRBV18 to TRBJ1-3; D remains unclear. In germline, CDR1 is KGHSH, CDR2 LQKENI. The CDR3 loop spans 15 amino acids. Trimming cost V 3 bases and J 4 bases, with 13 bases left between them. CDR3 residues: CASSPPRRRGNTIYF. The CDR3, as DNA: TGTGCCAGCTCACCCCCGAGAAGAAGGGGAAACACCATATATTTT. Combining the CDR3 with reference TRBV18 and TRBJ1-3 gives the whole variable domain NAGVMQNPRHLVRRRGQEARLRCSPMKGHSHVYWYRQLPEEGLKFMVYLQKENIIDESGMPKERFSAEFPKEGPSILRIQQVVRGDSAAYFCASSPPRRRGNTIYFGEGSWLTVV.

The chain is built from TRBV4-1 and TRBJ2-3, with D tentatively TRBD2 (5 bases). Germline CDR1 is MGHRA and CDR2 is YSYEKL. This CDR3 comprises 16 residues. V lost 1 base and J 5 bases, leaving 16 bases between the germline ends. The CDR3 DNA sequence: TGCGCCAGCAGCCAAGCGCCAGCGGAGATAAGAGATACGCAGTATTTT. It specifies CASSQAPAEIRDTQYF.

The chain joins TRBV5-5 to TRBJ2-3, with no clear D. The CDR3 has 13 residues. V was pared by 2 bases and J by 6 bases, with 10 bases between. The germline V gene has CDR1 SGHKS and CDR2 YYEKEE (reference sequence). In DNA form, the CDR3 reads TGTGCCAGCAGCTTTTCTTCAGCGGATACGCAGTATTTT. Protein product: CASSFSSADTQYF.

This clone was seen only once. CDR3 residues: CASSSPPNTEAFF. CDR3 in DNA: TGTGCCAGCAGTTCCCCTCCGAACACTGAAGCTTTCTTT. This chain joins TRBV28 and TRBJ1-1; D unclear. V shed 4 bases and J shed 1 base, with 7 bases lying between them. This CDR3 region has 13 residues. CDR1 and CDR2 from the germline V gene are MDHEN and SYDVKM. Filled out from reference TRBV28 and TRBJ1-1, the complete variable domain reads DVKVTQSSRYLVKRTGEKVFLECVQDMDHENMFWYRQDPGLGLRLIYFSYDVKMKEKGDIPEGYSVSREKKERFSLILESASTNQTSMYLCASSSPPNTEAFFGQGTRLTVV.

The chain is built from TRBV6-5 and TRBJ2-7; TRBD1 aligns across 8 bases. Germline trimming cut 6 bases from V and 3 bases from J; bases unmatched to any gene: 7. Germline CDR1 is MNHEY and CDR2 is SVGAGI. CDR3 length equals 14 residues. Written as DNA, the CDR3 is TGTGCCAGCAGCACGCTCGACAGGGGCTACGAGCAGTACTTC. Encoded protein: CASSTLDRGYEQYF.

The CDR3 nucleotides read TGTGCCAGCAGCGACAGGGGAGCTGGAAACACCATATATTTT. Translation gives CASSDRGAGNTIYF. V gene TRBV5-6 combines with J gene TRBJ1-3, with 8 bases aligning to TRBD1. The CDR3 loop spans 14 amino acids. CDR1 and CDR2 from the germline V gene are SGHDT and YYEEEE. The V and J ends lost 4 bases and 2 bases, in that order; junction bases with no gene match: 2. The full variable domain, with the rest looked up from reference TRBV5-6 and TRBJ1-3, is DAGVTQSPTHLIKTRGQQVTLRCSPKSGHDTVSWYQQALGQGPQFIFQYYEEEERQRGNFPDRFSGHQFPNYSSELNVNALLLGDSALYLCASSDRGAGNTIYFGEGSWLTVV.

CDR3 in amino acids: CAWSNAGGGYF. The CDR3, as DNA: TGTGCCTGGAGTAACGCGGGGGGAGGGTACTTC. The chain uses TRBV30 and TRBJ2-7; 8 nucleotides match TRBD2. The CDR3 consists of 11 residues. The germline gives CDR1 GTSNPN, CDR2 SVGIG (reference sequence). With 2 bases clipped from V and 12 bases from J, the junction kept 6 bases outside the gene matches.

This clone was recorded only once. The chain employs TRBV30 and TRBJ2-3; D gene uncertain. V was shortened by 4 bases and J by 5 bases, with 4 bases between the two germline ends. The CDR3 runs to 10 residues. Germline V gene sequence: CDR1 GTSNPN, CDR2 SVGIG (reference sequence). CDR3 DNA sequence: TGTGCCTGGACGCTAGATACGCAGTATTTT. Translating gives CAWTLDTQYF.

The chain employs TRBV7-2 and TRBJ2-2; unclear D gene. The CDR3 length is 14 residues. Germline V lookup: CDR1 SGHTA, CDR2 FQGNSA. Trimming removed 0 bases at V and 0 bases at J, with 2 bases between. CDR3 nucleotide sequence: TGTGCCAGCAGCTTAGCCGCGAACACCGGGGAGCTGTTTTTT. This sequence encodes CASSLAANTGELFF.

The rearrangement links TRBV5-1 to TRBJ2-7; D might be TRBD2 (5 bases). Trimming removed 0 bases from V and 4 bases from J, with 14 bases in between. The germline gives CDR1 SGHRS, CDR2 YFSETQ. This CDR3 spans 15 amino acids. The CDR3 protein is CASSLVPGGGYEQYF. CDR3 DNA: TGCGCCAGCAGCTTGGTACCCGGCGGAGGATACGAGCAGTACTTC.

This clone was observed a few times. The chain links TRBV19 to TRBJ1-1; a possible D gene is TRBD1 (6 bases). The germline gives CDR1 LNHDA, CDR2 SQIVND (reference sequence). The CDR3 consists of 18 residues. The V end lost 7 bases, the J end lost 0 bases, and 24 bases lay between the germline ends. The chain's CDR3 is CASTLPATGTRMNTEAFF. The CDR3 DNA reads TGTGCCAGTACCTTACCCGCGACGGGGACACGGATGAACACTGAAGCTTTCTTT.

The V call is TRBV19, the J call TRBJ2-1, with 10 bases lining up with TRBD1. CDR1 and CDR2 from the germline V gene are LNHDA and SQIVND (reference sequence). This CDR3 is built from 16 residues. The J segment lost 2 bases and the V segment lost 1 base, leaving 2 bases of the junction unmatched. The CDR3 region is CASSIGGTGAYNEQFF. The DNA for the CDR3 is TGTGCCAGTAGTATAGGCGGGACAGGGGCCTACAATGAGCAGTTCTTC.

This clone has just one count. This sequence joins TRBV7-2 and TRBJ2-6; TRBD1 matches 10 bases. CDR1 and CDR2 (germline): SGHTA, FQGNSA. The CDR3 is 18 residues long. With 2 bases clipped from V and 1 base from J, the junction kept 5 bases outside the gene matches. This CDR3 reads CASSLIPGQGSGANVLTF. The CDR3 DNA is TGTGCCAGCAGCTTAATTCCGGGACAGGGGTCTGGGGCCAACGTCCTGACTTTC.

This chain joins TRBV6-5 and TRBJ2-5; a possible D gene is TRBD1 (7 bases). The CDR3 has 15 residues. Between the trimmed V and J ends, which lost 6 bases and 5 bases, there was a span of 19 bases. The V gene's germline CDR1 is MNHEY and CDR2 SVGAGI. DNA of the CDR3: TGTGCCAGCAGACCCCAGGGGGTCAGCGGGGAGACCCAGTACTTC. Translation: CASRPQGVSGETQYF.

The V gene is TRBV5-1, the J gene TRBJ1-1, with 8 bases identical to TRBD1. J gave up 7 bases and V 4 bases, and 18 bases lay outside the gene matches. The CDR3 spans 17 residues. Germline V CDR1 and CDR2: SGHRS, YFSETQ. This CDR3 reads CASSLEPTGAGASEAFF. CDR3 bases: TGCGCCAGCAGCCTAGAACCGACAGGGGCCGGTGCGAGTGAAGCTTTCTTT.

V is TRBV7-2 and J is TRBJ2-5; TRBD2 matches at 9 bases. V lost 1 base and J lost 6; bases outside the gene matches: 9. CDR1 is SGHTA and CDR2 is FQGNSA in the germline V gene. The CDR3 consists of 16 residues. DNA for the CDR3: TGTGCCAGCAGCTTAGAGGTCGGCGGGAGGGGGAAGACCCAGTACTTC. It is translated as CASSLEVGGRGKTQYF. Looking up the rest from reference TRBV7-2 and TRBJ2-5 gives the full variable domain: GAGVSQSPSNKVTEKGKDVELRCDPISGHTALYWYRQSLGQGLEFLIYFQGNSAPDKSGLPSDRFSAERTGGSVSTLTIQRTQQEDSAVYLCASSLEVGGRGKTQYFGPGTRLLVL.

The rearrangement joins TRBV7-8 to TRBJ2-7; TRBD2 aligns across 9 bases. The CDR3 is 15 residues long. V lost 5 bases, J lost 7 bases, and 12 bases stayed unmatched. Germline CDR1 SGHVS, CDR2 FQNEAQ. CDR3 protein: CASSNRAGGQGEQYF. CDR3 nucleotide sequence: TGTGCCAGCAGCAACCGAGCGGGGGGCCAGGGGGAGCAGTACTTC.

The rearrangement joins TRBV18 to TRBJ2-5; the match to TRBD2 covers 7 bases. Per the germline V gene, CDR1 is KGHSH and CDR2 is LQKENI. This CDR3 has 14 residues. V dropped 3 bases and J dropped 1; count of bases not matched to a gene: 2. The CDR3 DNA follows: TGTGCCAGCTCACCGCGGACTAGCCAAGAGACCCAGTACTTC. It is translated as CASSPRTSQETQYF.

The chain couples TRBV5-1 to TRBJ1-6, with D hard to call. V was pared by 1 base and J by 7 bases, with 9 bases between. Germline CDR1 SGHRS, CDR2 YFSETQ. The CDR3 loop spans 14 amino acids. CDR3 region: CASSLPEDNSPLHF. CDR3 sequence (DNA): TGCGCCAGCAGCTTGCCGGAGGACAATTCACCCCTCCACTTT.

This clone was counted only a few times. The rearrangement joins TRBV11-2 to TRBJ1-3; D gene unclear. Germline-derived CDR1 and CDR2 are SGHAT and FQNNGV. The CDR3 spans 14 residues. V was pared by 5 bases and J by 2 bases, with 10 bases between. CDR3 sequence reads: CASSPLGAGNTIYF. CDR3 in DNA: TGTGCCAGCAGCCCCCTCGGGGCTGGAAACACCATATATTTT.